This passage covers 17 T cell receptor beta chains from one sample sequenced in a study of T cells after posttransplantation cyclophosphamide. Using immunoSEQ multiplex PCR, the repertoire was profiled, and TCRdb retains in-frame clones only, with some absent. The sample lists around 7,000 clones, around 90% seen once, with about an eighth in the top ten. Cyclophosphamide on days +3 and +4 followed busulfan-fludarabine conditioning and a marrow graft. Sequences were derived from PBMCs, sampled about 1,500 days after allogeneic stem cell transplant with posttransplant cyclophosphamide. Source of these receptors: a female patient in her 50s who received an allogeneic stem cell transplant from a related donor, was CMV-positive, and had no GVHD. Some T cells may trace back to the graft donor.

This chain uses TRBV5-1 with TRBJ2-1; the match to TRBD2 covers 8 bases. Germline CDR1 SGHRS, CDR2 YFSETQ. The CDR3 has 15 amino acids. The V gene end was trimmed by 4 bases and the J gene end by 0 bases; junction bases not matched to a gene: 3. This CDR3 reads CASSPGGFSYNEQFF. The CDR3 DNA follows: TGCGCCAGCAGCCCGGGGGGGTTCTCCTACAATGAGCAGTTCTTC. Combining the CDR3 with reference TRBV5-1 and TRBJ2-1 gives the whole variable domain KAGVTQTPRYLIKTRGQQVTLSCSPISGHRSVSWYQQTPGQGLQFLFEYFSETQRNKGNFPGRFSGRQFSNSRSEMNVSTLELGDSALYLCASSPGGFSYNEQFFGPGTRLTVL.

The chain is built from TRBV6-5 and TRBJ2-5; 7 bases align to TRBD1. After removal of 6 bases from V and 5 bases from J, the junction contained 12 bases not matched to a gene. CDR1 MNHEY and CDR2 SVGAGI come from the germline V gene. This CDR3 comprises 15 residues. CDR3 protein: CASSYATGLGETQYF. The CDR3 bases are TGTGCCAGCAGCTATGCGACAGGGCTGGGTGAGACCCAGTACTTC.

The genes are TRBV4-1 and TRBJ2-7; 10 bases line up with TRBD1. The CDR3 extends over 15 amino acids. Unmatched junction bases numbered 4, after V lost 5 bases and J lost 0 bases. Germline loops: CDR1 MGHRA, CDR2 YSYEKL. CDR3 DNA: TGCGCCAGCAGCTTCCGGGACAGGGGCTCCTACGAGCAGTACTTC. Translated, it gives CASSFRDRGSYEQYF.

The genes are TRBV7-9 and TRBJ2-5, with 8 bases aligning to TRBD1. CDR3 size: 14 residues. Unmatched junction bases numbered 4, after V lost 2 bases and J lost 5 bases. Germline V gene sequence: CDR1 SEHNR, CDR2 FQNEAQ (reference sequence). The CDR3 is CASSLQTGAETQYF. The DNA for the CDR3 is TGTGCCAGCAGCTTACAGACAGGGGCGGAGACCCAGTACTTC.

V is TRBV6-1 and J is TRBJ2-1; a possible D gene is TRBD2 (5 bases). Trimming stripped 11 bases from V and 5 bases from J, with 16 bases between. Per the germline V gene, CDR1 is MNHNS and CDR2 is SASEGT. The CDR3 covers 13 residues. The CDR3 nucleotides read TGTGCCGCCCTTCGGCCGACTAACAATGAGCAGTTCTTC. Translating gives CAALRPTNNEQFF.

This clone was detected only once. V usage is TRBV7-8 and J usage is TRBJ2-5; D gene unclear. V lost 2 bases and J 5 bases, leaving 15 bases between the germline ends. Germline loops: CDR1 SGHVS, CDR2 FQNEAQ. The CDR3 length is 15 residues. CDR3 protein: CASSLRQQRLETQYF. CDR3 coding DNA: TGTGCCAGCAGCTTACGGCAGCAGAGGTTGGAGACCCAGTACTTC.

V is TRBV27 and J is TRBJ1-5; 8 bases map to TRBD1. Germline loops: CDR1 MNHEY, CDR2 SMNVEV (reference sequence). The CDR3 spans 20 residues. Trimming took 5 bases from V and 1 from J; bases not matched to a gene: 19. The CDR3, as DNA: TGTGCCAGCAGTCTTCGCAGGGGGCGGGTAGGGTTACAGAGCAATCAGCCCCAGCATTTT. It specifies CASSLRRGRVGLQSNQPQHF.

This clone was recorded only once. The chain employs TRBV4-3 and TRBJ2-7; 12 bases line up with TRBD1. The J segment lost 4 bases and the V segment lost 1 base, leaving 11 bases of the junction unmatched. The CDR3 spans 18 residues. The V gene's germline CDR1 is LGHNA and CDR2 YSLEER. CDR3 nucleotides: TGCGCCAGCAGCCAAGGGAGCCTGGGACAGGGGGCGATTTACGAGCAGTACTTC. This encodes CASSQGSLGQGAIYEQYF.

V is TRBV27 and J is TRBJ2-6; perhaps TRBD2 as D (6 bases). The CDR3 is made up of 15 amino acids. V lost 8 bases and J lost 2, with 13 bases in between. Germline V gene sequence: CDR1 MNHEY, CDR2 SMNVEV (reference sequence). CDR3 in DNA: TGTGCCAGCCGAGTGGGGGGAACTGGGGCCAACGTCCTGACTTTC. Its translation: CASRVGGTGANVLTF.

V gene TRBV11-1 combines with J gene TRBJ1-1; no clear D. The V end was cut by 5 bases, the J end by 2 bases, with 6 bases between. The germline CDR1 and CDR2 sequences are SGHAT and FQDESV (reference sequence). This CDR3 spans 12 amino acids. This CDR3 reads CASSARNTEAFF. CDR3 sequence (DNA): TGTGCCAGCAGCGCGAGAAACACTGAAGCTTTCTTT.

The chain uses TRBV7-2 and TRBJ2-3; tentative D call: TRBD1 (5 bases). Germline V gene sequence: CDR1 SGHTA, CDR2 FQGNSA. This CDR3 is built from 14 residues. V dropped 0 bases and J dropped 8 bases, with 12 bases sitting between them. The CDR3 DNA sequence: TGTGCCAGCAGCTTAGCGGGGCAGCAGGTTACGCAGTATTTT. Translating it yields CASSLAGQQVTQYF.

This sequence joins TRBV6-5 and TRBJ2-1, with 12 nucleotides matching TRBD2. CDR1 and CDR2 from the germline V gene are MNHEY and SVGAGI. This CDR3 comprises 13 residues. Trimming removed 8 bases from V and 10 bases from J; junction bases left unmatched: 6. DNA of the CDR3: TGTGCCAGCTTCAGGACTAGCGGGAACGAGCAGTTCTTC. Its protein product is CASFRTSGNEQFF.

This chain connects TRBV5-1 to TRBJ2-1; tentative D call: TRBD2 (6 bases). This CDR3 is 16 amino acids long. CDR1 is SGHRS and CDR2 is YFSETQ in the germline V gene. The ends were cut back, 1 base at V and 1 base at J, with 12 bases in the middle. The DNA for the CDR3 is TGCGCCAGCAGCTTGCCGGGACTCGTATCCTACAATGAGCAGTTCTTC. Its translation: CASSLPGLVSYNEQFF.

The chain joins TRBV7-9 to TRBJ2-7; 7 nucleotides match TRBD1. Germline loops: CDR1 SEHNR, CDR2 FQNEAQ (reference sequence). J was trimmed by 0 bases and V by 5 bases; bases with no gene match: 4. This CDR3 has 14 amino acids. The DNA for the CDR3 is TGTGCCAGCAGCCAGGACAGGAGCTCCTACGAGCAGTACTTC. Translating it yields CASSQDRSSYEQYF.

The chain recombines TRBV19 with TRBJ2-2, with D unresolved. V was shortened by 1 base and J by 3 bases, with 9 bases between the two germline ends. Germline CDR1 reads LNHDA; CDR2 reads SQIVND (reference sequence). CDR3 length: 15 amino acids. The CDR3: CASSIAGSYTGELFF. The CDR3, as DNA: TGTGCCAGTAGTATAGCAGGCAGTTACACCGGGGAGCTGTTTTTT.

J is TRBJ2-3 and V is TRBV7-2; 7 bases are shared with TRBD2. V was clipped by 6 bases and J by 1 base; unmatched bases: 7. CDR3 size: 15 residues. Germline loops: CDR1 SGHTA, CDR2 FQGNSA. The CDR3 region is CASRVRREGTDTQYF. Here the CDR3 DNA reads TGTGCCAGCAGAGTTAGACGGGAGGGCACAGATACGCAGTATTTT. The variable domain in full, completed from reference TRBV7-2 and TRBJ2-3, reads GAGVSQSPSNKVTEKGKDVELRCDPISGHTALYWYRQSLGQGLEFLIYFQGNSAPDKSGLPSDRFSAERTGGSVSTLTIQRTQQEDSAVYLCASRVRREGTDTQYFGPGTRLTVL.

V and J are TRBV19 and TRBJ2-3; D ambiguous. CDR3 length: 15 residues. V lost 5 bases, J lost 0 bases, and 12 bases lay in between. Per germline, CDR1 LNHDA and CDR2 SQIVND (reference sequence). CDR3 amino acids: CASSPQDTSTDTQYF. CDR3 in DNA: TGTGCCAGTAGTCCTCAGGATACTAGCACAGATACGCAGTATTTT.